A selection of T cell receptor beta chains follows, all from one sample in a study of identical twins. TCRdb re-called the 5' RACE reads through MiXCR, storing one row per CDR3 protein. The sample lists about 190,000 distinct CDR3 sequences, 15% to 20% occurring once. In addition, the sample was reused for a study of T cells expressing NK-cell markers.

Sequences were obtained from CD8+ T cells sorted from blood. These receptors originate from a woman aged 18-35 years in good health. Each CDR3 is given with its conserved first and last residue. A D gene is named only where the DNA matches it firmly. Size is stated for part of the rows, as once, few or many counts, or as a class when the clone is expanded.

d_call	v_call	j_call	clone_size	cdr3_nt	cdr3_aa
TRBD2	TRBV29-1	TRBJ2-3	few	TGCAGCGTTGAAGGCCAGTGGGGGGGTAGGGCAGATACGCAGTATTTT	CSVEGQWGGRADTQYF
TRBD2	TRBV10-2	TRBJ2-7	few	TGCGCCAGCCTGGGAGGGAAGGCCTACGAGCAGTACTTC	CASLGGKAYEQYF
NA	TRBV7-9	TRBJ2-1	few	TGTGCCAGCAGCTTATCGTCTTCCCGGAGCTCCTACAATGAGCAGTTCTTC	CASSLSSSRSSYNEQFF
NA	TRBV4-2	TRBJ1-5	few	TGTGCCAGCAGCCAAGACCCTGTAGGTCAGCCCCAGCATTTT	CASSQDPVGQPQHF
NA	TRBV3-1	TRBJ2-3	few	TGTGCCAGCAGCCAAGTGGGGAGGAGGGAAGATACGCAGTATTTT	CASSQVGRREDTQYF
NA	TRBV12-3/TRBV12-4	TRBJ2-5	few	TGTGCCAGCAGCCTGGGAACGGGGCTACAAGAGACCCAGTACTTC	CASSLGTGLQETQYF
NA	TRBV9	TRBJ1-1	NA	TGTGCCAGCAGCGTATCCATGAACACTGAAGCTTTCTTT	CASSVSMNTEAFF
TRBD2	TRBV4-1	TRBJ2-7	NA	TGCGCCAGCAGCCCCTTAGGGACTAGCGGGGGGTCCTACGAGCAGTACTTC	CASSPLGTSGGSYEQYF
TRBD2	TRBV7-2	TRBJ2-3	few	TGTGCCAGCAGCTTGACACTAGCGGGGGGCCACACAGATACGCAGTATTTT	CASSLTLAGGHTDTQYF
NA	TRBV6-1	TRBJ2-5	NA	TGTGCCAGCAGGGGATTTTGGTCTCAAGAGACCCAGTACTTC	CASRGFWSQETQYF
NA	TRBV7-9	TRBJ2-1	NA	TGTGCCAGCAGCTTAGCTTCCAAGGGGGAGAACAATGAGCAGTTCTTC	CASSLASKGENNEQFF
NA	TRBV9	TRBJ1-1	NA	TGTGCCAGCAGCGTAGAGCCCGAAAACACTGAAGCTTTCTTT	CASSVEPENTEAFF
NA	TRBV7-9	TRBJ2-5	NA	TGTGCCAGCAGCTTAAATCGCCGTTCACAAGAGACCCAGTACTTC	CASSLNRRSQETQYF
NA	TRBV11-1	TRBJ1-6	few	TGTGCCAGCGGGGATTCACCCCTCCACTTT	CASGDSPLHF